One sample yielded the 25 T cell receptor beta chains listed below, sequenced in a study of blood T cell repertoires in COVID-19. The protocol was immunoSEQ multiplex PCR, while the TCRdb copy is restricted to in-frame clones and leaves out a portion. This table holds 410,000 or so clones, approximately 89% found once. Sequencing was done on a sample of peripheral blood. The receptors derive from a woman between 35 and 50 years old with COVID-19, enrolled during active disease.

The rearrangement links TRBV7-9 to TRBJ1-1; D is undetermined. Trimming shortened V by 1 base and J by 8 bases, and 8 bases separated the two germline ends. From germline, CDR1 is SEHNR and CDR2 FQNEAQ (reference sequence). The CDR3 has 12 amino acids. The chain's CDR3 is CASSLVGREAFF. The CDR3 DNA reads TGTGCCAGCAGCTTAGTGGGCAGGGAAGCTTTCTTT.

The chain recombines TRBV27 with TRBJ2-1; D might be TRBD1 (6 bases). Trimming took off 6 bases at V and 4 bases at J, with 19 bases between the two ends. The length of the CDR3 is 16 residues. Germline values: CDR1 MNHEY, CDR2 SMNVEV (reference sequence). CDR3 amino acids: CASSFRGETHYNEQFF. In DNA, the CDR3 is TGTGCCAGCAGCTTCAGGGGAGAAACCCATTACAATGAGCAGTTCTTC.

This clone was detected only a few times. V usage is TRBV28 and J usage is TRBJ2-7; 9 bases line up with TRBD2. The V segment lost 10 bases and the J segment 3 bases; nucleotides outside the gene matches: 16. Germline loops: CDR1 MDHEN, CDR2 SYDVKM. This CDR3 is 16 amino acids long. The CDR3 DNA follows: TGTGCCATTTCCCGGGGTCGGCGGGAGGGCCGCTACGAGCAGTACTTC. It specifies CAISRGRREGRYEQYF.

The gene calls are TRBV6-1 and TRBJ1-1; 7 positions match TRBD1. With V trimmed by 0 bases and J by 0 bases, 7 bases remained unmatched. The germline V gene has CDR1 MNHNS and CDR2 SASEGT. The CDR3 is 17 amino acids. This CDR3 reads CASSEAAGGIMNTEAFF. The CDR3 DNA reads as TGTGCCAGCAGTGAAGCGGCAGGGGGGATAATGAACACTGAAGCTTTCTTT.

The chain recombines TRBV7-2 with TRBJ2-1, with 12 bases fitting TRBD2. Germline trimming cut 2 bases from V and 6 bases from J; bases unmatched to any gene: 5. CDR1 is SGHTA, CDR2 FQGNSA, per germline. This CDR3 contains 16 residues. CDR3 nucleotide sequence: TGTGCCAGCAGCTTACAACCTAGCGGGGGGGGCAATGAGCAGTTCTTC. Translated: CASSLQPSGGGNEQFF.

V gene TRBV19 combines with J gene TRBJ2-7, with a tentative D call TRBD1 (7 bases). CDR1 LNHDA and CDR2 SQIVND come from the germline V gene (reference sequence). The CDR3 contains 16 residues. Between the trimmed V and J ends, which lost 5 bases and 3 bases, there was a span of 20 bases. CDR3 sequence: CASSQPGGRRGYEQYF. The CDR3 DNA sequence: TGTGCCAGTAGTCAACCAGGGGGGAGAAGAGGCTACGAGCAGTACTTC.

The sample holds one count of this clone. The J gene is TRBJ1-1, the V gene TRBV6-6; no clear D gene. CDR1 and CDR2 from the germline V gene are MNHNY and SVGAGI (reference sequence). The CDR3 totals 12 residues. Trimming pared 6 bases from V and 6 bases from J, leaving 11 bases between. This CDR3 reads CASRTLAAEAFF. Here the CDR3 DNA reads TGTGCCAGCAGAACTCTTGCGGCTGAAGCTTTCTTT.

Of note for this clone: Other nucleotide sequences in the sample specify the same CDR3. The V gene is TRBV30, the J gene TRBJ2-5; 7 bases match TRBD2. This CDR3 region has 13 residues. V lost 0 bases and J lost 5; bases outside the gene matches: 3. CDR1 is GTSNPN and CDR2 is SVGIG in the germline V gene (reference sequence). Here the CDR3 DNA reads TGTGCCTGGAGTGTAAGGGGAGGGGAGACCCAGTACTTC. It is translated as CAWSVRGGETQYF.

Note on this clone: At one end, the junction sequence differs from germline, possibly due to a read error. This chain connects TRBV11-2 to TRBJ1-1; D is unresolved. CDR3 length equals 11 residues. CDR1 is SGHAT, CDR2 FQNNGV, per germline. The DNA for the CDR3 is TGTGCCAGCAGCCCACGGACTGAGGCTTTCTTT. Translation: CASSPRTEAFF.

This clone has just a few counts. The chain joins TRBV6-6 to TRBJ1-1; D not resolved. Germline V gene lookup returns CDR1 MNHNY and CDR2 SVGAGI (reference sequence). Trimming removed 4 bases from V and 0 bases from J, with 6 bases in between. The CDR3 sequence is 13 residues long. The CDR3: CASSSQVNTEAFF. Here the CDR3 DNA reads TGTGCCAGCAGTTCTCAGGTGAACACTGAAGCTTTCTTT.

The CDR3 sequence: CASSYSRVTYEQYF. The CDR3 DNA is TGTGCCAGCAGTTACAGTCGGGTTACCTACGAGCAGTACTTC. This chain links TRBV6-5 with TRBJ2-7; D not resolved. Germline V gives CDR1 MNHEY, CDR2 SVGAGI. This CDR3 region has 14 residues. V shed 2 bases and J shed 2 bases, with 10 bases lying between them.

The chain carries TRBV5-1 and TRBJ2-1; TRBD2 aligns across 13 bases. Germline trimming cut 3 bases from V and 0 bases from J; bases unmatched to any gene: 12. This CDR3 has 20 amino acids. Per the germline V gene, CDR1 is SGHRS and CDR2 is YFSETQ. The CDR3 protein is CASSWGATSGRRSSYNEQFF. In DNA form, the CDR3 reads TGCGCCAGCAGCTGGGGGGCGACTAGCGGGAGGCGGAGCTCCTACAATGAGCAGTTCTTC.

The rearrangement joins TRBV6-5 to TRBJ2-7, with 10 nucleotides matching TRBD2. The CDR3 is 16 residues long. V gave up 4 bases and J gave up 4 bases; unmatched junction bases: 10. Germline V gene data show CDR1 as MNHEY and CDR2 as SVGAGI. CDR3 bases: TGTGCCAGCAGTTTCCTCCGGACTAGCGGCCATTACGAGCAGTACTTC. As protein: CASSFLRTSGHYEQYF.

The V call is TRBV7-2, the J call TRBJ1-1; TRBD1 aligns across 8 bases. CDR1 and CDR2 from the germline V gene are SGHTA and FQGNSA. The CDR3 has 14 amino acids. Trimming took 3 bases from V and 4 from J; bases not matched to a gene: 4. The CDR3 region is CASSFRQGSTEAFF. The CDR3 coding sequence is TGTGCCAGCAGCTTTAGACAGGGGAGCACTGAAGCTTTCTTT.

This chain connects TRBV3-1 (or the pseudogene TRBV3-2) to TRBJ1-1, with 7 bases that match TRBD1. Germline assignment: CDR1 LGHDT and CDR2 YNNKEL (reference sequence). This CDR3 region has 17 residues. J lost 5 bases, V lost 1 base, and 13 bases had no gene match. CDR3 DNA: TGTGCCAGCAGCCAAGGATTCGGACAGGAGGGTTGGACTGAAGCTTTCTTT. Encoded protein: CASSQGFGQEGWTEAFF.

V and J are TRBV27 and TRBJ2-7, with a tentative D call TRBD1 (5 bases). Germline values: CDR1 MNHEY, CDR2 SMNVEV (reference sequence). This CDR3 has 13 amino acids. The germline V and J ends were trimmed by 3 bases and 6 bases, with 12 bases remaining between them. The CDR3 bases are TGTGCCAGCAGTTTCTTAAGCCAGGGCGAGCAGTACTTC. Amino acid sequence: CASSFLSQGEQYF.

The chain couples TRBV10-3 to TRBJ2-3; TRBD1 aligns across 7 bases. The CDR3 contains 15 residues. Germline CDR1 and CDR2: ENHRY and SYGVKD. V dropped 2 bases and J dropped 2; count of bases not matched to a gene: 4. DNA of the CDR3: TGTGCCATCAGTGAGCGGGGACAGATCACAGATACGCAGTATTTT. Translating gives CAISERGQITDTQYF.

The rearrangement joins TRBV6-5 to TRBJ1-1, with 7 bases lining up with TRBD1. V lost 9 bases, J lost 0 bases, and 10 bases stayed unmatched. CDR3 length equals 15 residues. CDR1 and CDR2 (germline): MNHEY, SVGAGI. In DNA form, the CDR3 reads TGTGCCAGTGGGGCCAGGGGGAACGTGAACACTGAAGCTTTCTTT. Translated: CASGARGNVNTEAFF.

This clone was found once. The chain uses TRBV5-4 and TRBJ1-2, with a tentative D call TRBD1 (6 bases). This CDR3 is built from 15 residues. Germline V gene data show CDR1 as SGHNT and CDR2 as YYREEE (reference sequence). V was clipped by 4 bases and J by 8 bases, with 21 bases between them. CDR3 region: CASSPAGGRMEGYTF. CDR3 DNA: TGTGCCAGCAGCCCGGCCGGGGGGCGCATGGAAGGCTACACCTTC.

The V gene is TRBV4-2, the J gene TRBJ1-3; no clear D. Trimming pared 0 bases from V and 4 bases from J, leaving 16 bases between. This CDR3 has 17 amino acids. Germline loops: CDR1 LGHNA, CDR2 YNFKEQ. The CDR3 region is CASSQDLTDNFGNTIYF. Here the CDR3 DNA reads TGTGCCAGCAGCCAAGATTTAACCGACAATTTCGGAAACACCATATATTTT.

The chain uses TRBV9 and TRBJ2-1, with 7 bases lining up with TRBD2. Germline V gene data show CDR1 as SGDLS and CDR2 as YYNGEE. CDR3 size: 15 residues. With 3 bases clipped from V and 4 bases from J, the junction kept 7 bases outside the gene matches. The chain's CDR3 is CASSEVAGGYNEQFF. Written as DNA, the CDR3 is TGTGCCAGCAGCGAAGTAGCGGGCGGATACAATGAGCAGTTCTTC. Complete variable domain (other parts from reference TRBV9 and TRBJ2-1): DSGVTQTPKHLITATGQRVTLRCSPRSGDLSVYWYQQSLDQGLQFLIQYYNGEERAKGNILERFSAQQFPDLHSELNLSSLELGDSALYFCASSEVAGGYNEQFFGPGTRLTVL.

The rearrangement links TRBV10-3 to TRBJ2-1; D gene uncertain. The CDR3 is made up of 15 amino acids. V gave up 7 bases and J gave up 3 bases, with 16 bases separating them. Germline CDR1 is ENHRY and CDR2 is SYGVKD. CDR3 coding DNA: TGTGCCATCAAGCAAACGGAGTCAGACTACAATGAGCAGTTCTTC. It yields the protein CAIKQTESDYNEQFF.

Turning to this clone: One end of the junction is discordant with germline, which a read error may explain. V usage is TRBV7-7 and J usage is TRBJ1-1; the match to TRBD1 covers 7 bases. Germline CDR1 is SSHAT and CDR2 is FNYEAQ (reference sequence). The CDR3 runs 15 residues. CDR3 DNA sequence: TGTGCTAGCAGCCAATTTCAGGGGGTCTTGACTGAAGCTTTCTTT. Translated, it gives CASSQFQGVLTEAFF.

A single count supports this clone. CDR3 coding DNA: TGTGCCAGCAGCCTCACAGGGTTTGGCTACACCTTC. Translation gives CASSLTGFGYTF. The chain employs TRBV3-1 (or the pseudogene TRBV3-2) and TRBJ1-2, with D perhaps matching TRBD1 (6 bases). Germline CDR1 LGHDT, CDR2 YNNKEL (reference sequence). Between the trimmed V and J ends, which lost 4 bases and 7 bases, there was a span of 10 bases. The CDR3 is 12 residues long.

The rearrangement links TRBV11-2 to TRBJ1-4; 7 bases align to TRBD1. CDR1 is SGHAT, CDR2 FQNNGV, per germline. V dropped 6 bases and J dropped 2; count of bases not matched to a gene: 3. CDR3 size: 14 residues. The CDR3 spells CASRLTGTNEKLFF. The CDR3, as DNA: TGTGCCAGCAGACTGACAGGGACTAATGAAAAACTGTTTTTT.